This TCR beta chain was observed in a study of blood T cell repertoires in COVID-19. Trimming removed 3 bases at V and 6 bases at J, with 19 bases between. The CDR3 sequence is 16 residues long. Original data processing: Estimates of nucleated cell counts were drawn from the amplification of reference gene primers. This table comes from immunoSEQ multiplex PCR, and its TCRdb copy is limited to in-frame clones, with some not included. D and trimming were read from the DNA, whereas the V and J calls and clone size are those reported in that table. The data show a few hundred thousand clones, with almost 85% seen just once and approximately 2.4% held by the top ten. Seattle cases were enrolled at active infection and followed longitudinally.

V and J are TRBV5-3 and TRBJ1-5; weak D call: TRBD1 (5 bases). TRBV5-3 is an ORF; its function is uncertain. Sequenced: peripheral blood. The sequence was collected from a woman aged 70 to 79 with COVID-19, enrolled during active disease. In DNA, the CDR3 is TGTGCCAGAAGCTGGGGCCCCGAAGGGATGACTCAGCCCCAGCATTTT. It specifies CARSWGPEGMTQPQHF.